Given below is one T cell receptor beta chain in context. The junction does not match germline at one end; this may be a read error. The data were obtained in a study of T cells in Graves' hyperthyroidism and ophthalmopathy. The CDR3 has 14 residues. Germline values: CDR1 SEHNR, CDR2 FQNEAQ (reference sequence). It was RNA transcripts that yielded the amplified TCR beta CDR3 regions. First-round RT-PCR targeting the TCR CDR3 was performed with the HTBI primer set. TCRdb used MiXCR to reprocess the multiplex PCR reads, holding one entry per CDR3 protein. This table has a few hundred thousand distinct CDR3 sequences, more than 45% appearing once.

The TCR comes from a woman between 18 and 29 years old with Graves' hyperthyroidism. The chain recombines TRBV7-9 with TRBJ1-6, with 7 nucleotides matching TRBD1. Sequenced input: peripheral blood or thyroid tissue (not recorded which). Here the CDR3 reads CVSSLDRGLSPLHF. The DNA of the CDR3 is TGTGTCAGCAGCTTGGATAGGGGGCTTTCACCCCTCCACTTT.